A single sample gave rise to the 32 T cell receptor beta chains below, sequenced in a study of control samples from healthy donors and cancer patients. Sequencing was performed with immunoSEQ multiplex PCR; in TCRdb, only in-frame clones are kept and a portion is missing. Among under 150,000 clones listed, approximately 92% were seen once. The source material was blood. The origin of the receptors is a man aged 25-40 years in good health.

This chain uses TRBV28 with TRBJ2-6, with a weak D call TRBD2 (7 bases). CDR3 length: 14 residues. Germline CDR1 is MDHEN and CDR2 is SYDVKM. V shed 4 bases and J shed 4 bases, with 8 bases lying between them. Here the CDR3 DNA reads TGTGCCAGCAGTTGGGGGGGCGGGGCCAACGTCCTGACTTTC. It yields the protein CASSWGGGANVLTF.

The sample holds a few counts of this clone. The gene calls are TRBV14 and TRBJ1-5; D is possibly TRBD1 (5 bases). The CDR3 length is 12 residues. V was cut by 1 base and J by 7 bases, with 5 bases left in between. Germline lookup yields CDR1 SGHDN and CDR2 FVKESK. The CDR3 bases are TGTGCCAGCAGCCAAGGGGGGCAGCCCCAGCATTTT. Amino acid sequence: CASSQGGQPQHF.

The J gene is TRBJ2-1, the V gene TRBV6-4; either TRBD1 or TRBD2 may fit D (5 bases each). Germline V gene lookup returns CDR1 MRHNA and CDR2 SNTAGT. The CDR3 is 15 residues long. Deletions cut 2 bases from V and 6 bases from J, with 14 bases between. CDR3 sequence: CASSDEGSSINEQFF. The CDR3 region has the DNA TGTGCCAGCAGTGACGAGGGGTCATCAATCAATGAGCAGTTCTTC.

This chain joins TRBV3-1 (or the pseudogene TRBV3-2) and TRBJ1-3; D unresolved. The germline gives CDR1 LGHDT, CDR2 YNNKEL (reference sequence). Trimming stripped 7 bases from V and 4 bases from J, with 11 bases between. The CDR3 contains 13 residues. The CDR3 sequence is CASTTSRGNTIYF. The CDR3 region has the DNA TGTGCCAGCACCACATCCAGAGGAAACACCATATATTTT.

The CDR3 DNA reads TGTGCCAGCAGCTCACTCCTAAGGGGCCTCCACAATGAGCAGTTCTTC. Protein sequence: CASSSLLRGLHNEQFF. The rearrangement links TRBV7-9 to TRBJ2-1; possibly TRBD1 for D (5 bases). Germline values: CDR1 SEHNR, CDR2 FQNEAQ (reference sequence). The V and J ends lost 4 bases and 5 bases respectively, with 18 bases between them. The length of the CDR3 is 16 residues.

This clone was seen once. The chain couples TRBV28 to TRBJ2-3; tentatively, D is TRBD1 (6 bases). Germline values: CDR1 MDHEN, CDR2 SYDVKM. The CDR3 loop spans 17 amino acids. Trimming took off 6 bases at V and 6 bases at J, with 25 bases between the two ends. In DNA, the CDR3 is TGTGCCAGCAGGGGAGACTACCGGGACACCCACGTTGATACGCAGTATTTT. Amino acid sequence: CASRGDYRDTHVDTQYF.

This sequence joins TRBV7-9 and TRBJ1-1; 7 bases match TRBD1. The germline V gene has CDR1 SEHNR and CDR2 FQNEAQ (reference sequence). The CDR3 spans 15 residues. Trimming took 5 bases from V and 3 from J; bases not matched to a gene: 9. The CDR3: CASSLGAGGDTEAFF. As DNA, the CDR3 is TGTGCCAGCAGCCTAGGGGCAGGGGGAGACACTGAAGCTTTCTTT.

The rearrangement joins TRBV2 to TRBJ1-2, with 8 bases lining up with TRBD1. Unmatched junction bases numbered 8, after V lost 1 base and J lost 7 bases. The V gene's germline CDR1 is SNHLY and CDR2 FYNNEI. The CDR3 runs to 15 residues. The CDR3: CASSEEGRGRFGYTF. The DNA for the CDR3 is TGTGCCAGCAGTGAAGAGGGCAGGGGGCGGTTTGGCTACACCTTC.

The chain uses TRBV6-5 and TRBJ1-1, with TRBD1 matching 9 bases. Per germline, CDR1 MNHEY and CDR2 SVGAGI. The CDR3 covers 13 residues. The V gene end was trimmed by 4 bases and the J gene end by 11 bases; junction bases not matched to a gene: 8. The CDR3 here is CASSLGQGKRAFF. CDR3 nucleotides: TGTGCCAGCAGTTTGGGACAGGGTAAACGGGCTTTCTTT.

V and J are TRBV18 and TRBJ2-3, with 8 bases fitting TRBD2. V was clipped by 8 bases and J by 5 bases; unmatched bases: 9. The CDR3 loop spans 14 amino acids. Germline V gene data show CDR1 as KGHSH and CDR2 as LQKENI. CDR3 nucleotide sequence: TGTGCCAGCATTCCGGGGGGGGTCCAAGATACGCAGTATTTT. This codes for CASIPGGVQDTQYF.

The chain employs TRBV11-2 and TRBJ1-1; D might be TRBD1 (5 bases). The V end was cut by 6 bases, the J end by 2 bases, with 16 bases between. The CDR3 runs to 15 residues. CDR1 and CDR2 from the germline V gene are SGHAT and FQNNGV. This chain's CDR3 is CASSLGDRDNTEAFF. Written as DNA, the CDR3 is TGTGCCAGCAGTCTAGGAGACAGAGATAACACTGAAGCTTTCTTT.

The V gene is TRBV28, the J gene TRBJ1-4; 8 nucleotides line up with TRBD1. Germline V gene data show CDR1 as MDHEN and CDR2 as SYDVKM. CDR3 length: 18 amino acids. The V and J ends lost 3 bases and 10 bases, in that order; junction bases with no gene match: 19. The CDR3 sequence: CASSFPDRDPRFGGKLFF. The CDR3 region has the DNA TGTGCCAGCAGTTTCCCGGACAGGGACCCGCGGTTCGGGGGAAAACTGTTTTTT.

The V gene is TRBV4-1, the J gene TRBJ2-1; TRBD2 matches 11 bases. J was trimmed by 8 bases and V by 4 bases; bases with no gene match: 13. This CDR3 region has 17 residues. The germline V gene has CDR1 MGHRA and CDR2 YSYEKL. The chain's CDR3 is CASSPPTSGKTWHEQFF. The CDR3, as DNA: TGCGCCAGCAGCCCGCCGACTAGCGGGAAGACTTGGCATGAGCAGTTCTTC.

The chain employs TRBV29-1 and TRBJ2-5, with D perhaps TRBD1 (5 bases). V was shortened by 6 bases and J by 0 bases, with 11 bases between the two germline ends. From germline, CDR1 is SQVTM and CDR2 ANQGSEA. This CDR3 region has 13 residues. CDR3 region: CSVIGHNQETQYF. Here the CDR3 DNA reads TGCAGCGTCATTGGACATAACCAAGAGACCCAGTACTTC.

The chain employs TRBV18 and TRBJ1-1; TRBD1 matches 7 bases. V dropped 6 bases and J dropped 1; count of bases not matched to a gene: 5. Germline lookup yields CDR1 KGHSH and CDR2 LQKENI. This CDR3 region has 14 residues. This CDR3 is CASSWTGQNTEAFF. CDR3 sequence (DNA): TGTGCCAGCTCTTGGACAGGACAGAACACTGAAGCTTTCTTT.

The sample holds one count of this clone. V and J are TRBV5-4 and TRBJ2-3, with 11 nucleotides matching TRBD2. The V gene end was trimmed by 0 bases and the J gene end by 0 bases; junction bases not matched to a gene: 0. The length of the CDR3 is 16 residues. Germline lookup yields CDR1 SGHNT and CDR2 YYREEE (reference sequence). CDR3 residues: CASSLGTSGSTDTQYF. The DNA for the CDR3 is TGTGCCAGCAGCTTGGGGACTAGCGGGAGCACAGATACGCAGTATTTT.

The chain links TRBV29-1 to TRBJ2-4, with D unclear. This CDR3 region has 11 residues. The germline gives CDR1 SQVTM, CDR2 ANQGSEA. The V gene lost 4 bases and the J gene lost 4 bases, with 5 bases spanning the gap. The CDR3, as DNA: TGCAGCGTTGTTCTAAAAAACATTCAGTACTTC. This sequence encodes CSVVLKNIQYF. The full variable domain, its missing parts supplied by reference TRBV29-1 and TRBJ2-4, is SAVISQKPSRDICQRGTSLTIQCQVDSQVTMMFWYRQQPGQSLTLIATANQGSEATYESGFVIDKFPISRPNLTFSTLTVSNMSPEDSSIYLCSVVLKNIQYFGAGTRLSVL.

This chain joins TRBV10-3 and TRBJ2-1; 10 bases match TRBD2. Germline V lookup: CDR1 ENHRY, CDR2 SYGVKD. The CDR3 is 15 amino acids. Losses at the gene ends were 4 bases for V and 10 bases for J; bases not matched to a gene: 10. Written as DNA, the CDR3 is TGTGCCATCAGTGGCCGAGCGGGAGGGCCAGAGGAGCAGTTCTTC. Translated, it gives CAISGRAGGPEEQFF.

The chain recombines TRBV28 with TRBJ1-4; tentative D call: TRBD1 (5 bases). The length of the CDR3 is 14 residues. Per the germline V gene, CDR1 is MDHEN and CDR2 is SYDVKM. V gave up 2 bases and J gave up 8 bases, with 12 bases separating them. Written as DNA, the CDR3 is TGTGCCAGCAGTTTAAGGCAGGGTAGGGAAAAACTGTTTTTT. Translation gives CASSLRQGREKLFF.

The gene calls are TRBV18 and TRBJ2-3, with D perhaps TRBD2 (6 bases). Trimming left V 3 bases short and J 2 bases short, with 9 bases between. Germline V lookup: CDR1 KGHSH, CDR2 LQKENI. The CDR3 covers 14 residues. CDR3 nucleotides: TGTGCCAGCTCACCCCAGCGGGCCACAGATACGCAGTATTTT. This translates into CASSPQRATDTQYF.

The chain uses TRBV11-2 and TRBJ1-6, with D uncertain. In germline, CDR1 is SGHAT, CDR2 FQNNGV. The CDR3 loop spans 12 amino acids. V was pared by 3 bases and J by 6 bases, with 3 bases between. The CDR3 bases are TGTGCCAGCAGCTTTTCTAATTCACCCCTCCACTTT. It yields the protein CASSFSNSPLHF.

The chain employs TRBV5-1 and TRBJ2-7, with TRBD1 matching over 11 bases. Germline CDR1 is SGHRS and CDR2 is YFSETQ. Trimming removed 1 base from V and 6 bases from J; junction bases left unmatched: 12. This CDR3 is built from 17 residues. CDR3 protein: CASSLTFGQGAGAEQYF. The CDR3 nucleotides are TGCGCCAGCAGCTTGACTTTTGGACAGGGGGCAGGGGCCGAGCAGTACTTC.

By share of the sample, this clone is medium-sized (0.01 to 0.1%). The rearrangement links TRBV6-2 or TRBV6-3 to TRBJ2-7, with unresolved D. Trimming removed 7 bases at V and 1 base at J, with 11 bases between. The length of the CDR3 is 13 residues. Germline CDR1 and CDR2: MNHEY and SVGEGT. CDR3 sequence (DNA): TGTGCCAGCACCCCTTACGGGTCCTACGAGCAGTACTTC. It specifies CASTPYGSYEQYF.

V is TRBV25-1 and J is TRBJ1-2; D might be TRBD1 (5 bases). The CDR3 extends over 13 amino acids. Germline assignment: CDR1 MGHDK and CDR2 SYGVNS. The V and J ends lost 3 bases and 8 bases respectively, with 13 bases between them. DNA for the CDR3: TGTGCCAGCAGTGATGGGGGGTTTTACGGCTACACCTTC. Translating it yields CASSDGGFYGYTF.

The chain is built from TRBV18 and TRBJ1-1; 12 nucleotides line up with TRBD1. Germline assignment: CDR1 KGHSH and CDR2 LQKENI. This CDR3 comprises 18 residues. The V segment lost 1 base and the J segment 5 bases; nucleotides outside the gene matches: 11. CDR3 nucleotides: TGTGCCAGCTCACCACTGGGGACAGGGGGCTTTGGGGGAACTGAAGCTTTCTTT. Translated: CASSPLGTGGFGGTEAFF.

The rearrangement joins TRBV19 to TRBJ1-2; D is undetermined. Between the trimmed V and J ends, which lost 4 bases and 5 bases, there was a span of 14 bases. The CDR3 covers 14 residues. Germline V CDR1 and CDR2: LNHDA, SQIVND (reference sequence). The CDR3 bases are TGTGCCAGTAGTACCCTCGGCAAGTCTTATGGCTACACCTTC. This translates into CASSTLGKSYGYTF.

The chain combines TRBV30 with TRBJ1-2, with a tentative D call TRBD1 (5 bases). V lost 8 bases to trimming and J lost 8 bases, with 12 bases between them. The CDR3 spans 10 residues. Looked up from germline, CDR1 is GTSNPN and CDR2 is SVGIG (reference sequence). The DNA of the CDR3 is TGTGCCGCCACAGGACTCGGCTACACCTTC. Protein sequence: CAATGLGYTF.

This chain joins TRBV12-3 or TRBV12-4 and TRBJ2-5, with D perhaps TRBD1 (6 bases). The germline V and J ends were trimmed by 6 bases and 1 base, with 9 bases remaining between them. The CDR3 has 13 amino acids. The CDR3 protein is CASRDSLQETQYF. The CDR3 bases are TGTGCCAGCAGGGACAGTCTCCAAGAGACCCAGTACTTC.

This sequence joins TRBV11-3 and TRBJ2-7; the match to TRBD2 covers 8 bases. J gave up 0 bases and V 3 bases, and 16 bases lay outside the gene matches. Germline CDR1 SGHNT, CDR2 YENEEA. This CDR3 is built from 19 residues. This CDR3 is CASSLHSQGFGRVSYEQYF. DNA for the CDR3: TGTGCCAGCAGCTTGCACAGTCAGGGGTTCGGGAGGGTCTCCTACGAGCAGTACTTC.

The genes are TRBV6-5 and TRBJ2-7; unclear D gene. V was pared by 0 bases and J by 2 bases, with 11 bases between. The germline gives CDR1 MNHEY, CDR2 SVGAGI. This CDR3 contains 15 residues. In DNA, the CDR3 is TGTGCCAGCAGTTACTCGAAAGGGTTAGCCTACGAGCAGTACTTC. This sequence encodes CASSYSKGLAYEQYF.

This chain uses TRBV7-9 with TRBJ2-7; D gene unclear. This CDR3 comprises 15 residues. Germline assignment: CDR1 SEHNR and CDR2 FQNEAQ (reference sequence). V lost 4 bases to trimming and J lost 0 bases, with 13 bases between them. The CDR3 protein is CASSSSVGSSYEQYF. DNA of the CDR3: TGTGCCAGCAGCTCATCGGTGGGGTCCTCCTACGAGCAGTACTTC.

This clone was picked up a small number of times. The genes are TRBV7-9 and TRBJ1-3; D gene unclear. V was cut by 8 bases and J by 0 bases, with 20 bases left in between. The CDR3 contains 17 residues. The V gene's germline CDR1 is SEHNR and CDR2 FQNEAQ (reference sequence). The CDR3 sequence: CASSAATSLFSGNTIYF. The CDR3, as DNA: TGTGCCAGCTCGGCAGCTACCTCCCTCTTCTCTGGAAACACCATATATTTT.